The 18 T cell receptor beta chains listed next were all sequenced from one sample in a study of cytomegalovirus exposure and HLA in healthy donors. PCR amplification relied on 60 Vbeta primers (plus 13 Jbeta primers). The assay was immunoSEQ multiplex PCR, and TCRdb's table has in-frame clones only and misses some. The repertoire holds fewer than 70,000 clones, with around 68% as singletons. Sequencing input: PBMCs. The receptors derive from a young woman in good health and CMV-seronegative.

This clone showed up just once. The J gene is TRBJ1-2, the V gene TRBV5-4; perhaps TRBD1 as D (6 bases). V was pared by 6 bases and J by 8 bases, with 11 bases between. Per germline, CDR1 SGHNT and CDR2 YYREEE (reference sequence). The CDR3 contains 11 residues. The CDR3 sequence is CASIRGGGYTF. DNA for the CDR3: TGTGCCAGCATCCGGGGGGGCGGCTACACCTTC. Full variable domain (remainder filled in from reference TRBV5-4 and TRBJ1-2): ETGVTQSPTHLIKTRGQQVTLRCSSQSGHNTVSWYQQALGQGPQFIFQYYREEENGRGNFPPRFSGLQFPNYSSELNVNALELDDSALYLCASIRGGGYTFGSGTRLTVV.

This chain joins TRBV18 and TRBJ1-4; D might be TRBD1 (5 bases). Trimming shortened V by 1 base and J by 3 bases, and 9 bases separated the two germline ends. Germline CDR1 reads KGHSH; CDR2 reads LQKENI. The CDR3 runs to 15 residues. In DNA form, the CDR3 reads TGTGCCAGCTCACCACTTCAGGGATCTAATGAAAAACTGTTTTTT. It yields the protein CASSPLQGSNEKLFF. Drawing the rest from reference TRBV18 and TRBJ1-4, the complete variable domain is NAGVMQNPRHLVRRRGQEARLRCSPMKGHSHVYWYRQLPEEGLKFMVYLQKENIIDESGMPKERFSAEFPKEGPSILRIQQVVRGDSAAYFCASSPLQGSNEKLFFGSGTQLSVL.

For the CDR3, the DNA is TGTGCCAGCTCACCCACTAGCTCCTACGAGCAGTACTTC. Its protein product is CASSPTSSYEQYF. The chain uses TRBV18 and TRBJ2-7, with TRBD2 as a possible D gene (5 bases). CDR1 is KGHSH and CDR2 is LQKENI in the germline V gene. This CDR3 has 13 amino acids. Trimming took 3 bases from V and 0 from J, leaving 6 bases between them.

The chain couples TRBV14 to TRBJ1-2, with TRBD1 as a possible D gene (6 bases). The CDR3 extends over 15 amino acids. V was shortened by 4 bases and J by 2 bases, with 14 bases between the two germline ends. CDR1 and CDR2 from the germline V gene are SGHDN and FVKESK. DNA of the CDR3: TGTGCCAGCAGCCCCCCCGGGACAAGGAACTATGGCTACACCTTC. As protein: CASSPPGTRNYGYTF.

This clone was counted only a few times. The rearrangement joins TRBV15 to TRBJ2-7; TRBD1 is a possible D gene (6 bases). V lost 7 bases, J lost 5 bases, and 21 bases lay in between. The CDR3 totals 15 residues. Per the germline V gene, CDR1 is LNHNV and CDR2 is YYDKDF (reference sequence). The CDR3 sequence: CATNDNREIGDEQYF. As DNA, the CDR3 is TGTGCCACCAACGACAACAGGGAGATTGGTGACGAGCAGTACTTC.

The V gene is TRBV4-1, the J gene TRBJ1-1; no reliable D call. V was shortened by 0 bases and J by 11 bases, with 10 bases between the two germline ends. This CDR3 comprises 12 residues. Germline V gene data show CDR1 as MGHRA and CDR2 as YSYEKL. In nucleotides, the CDR3 is TGCGCCAGCAGCCAAGAAACAAATTTCGCTTTCTTT. Its protein product is CASSQETNFAFF.

This clone was found a few times. The V gene is TRBV2, the J gene TRBJ2-5; the D is unclear. CDR1 is SNHLY and CDR2 is FYNNEI in the germline V gene. The CDR3 spans 13 residues. Trimming left V 5 bases short and J 0 bases short, with 7 bases between. The CDR3 is CASSWSYQETQYF. In DNA, the CDR3 is TGTGCCAGCAGTTGGAGTTACCAAGAGACCCAGTACTTC.

This clone was counted a few times. The chain employs TRBV5-6 and TRBJ1-5; TRBD1 matches 8 bases. CDR1 SGHDT and CDR2 YYEEEE come from the germline V gene. The J segment lost 3 bases and the V segment lost 0 bases, leaving 5 bases of the junction unmatched. This CDR3 has 16 residues. The CDR3 DNA reads TGTGCCAGCAGCTTGGGGACAGGGCCGCCCAATCAGCCCCAGCATTTT. Translated, it gives CASSLGTGPPNQPQHF.

V usage is TRBV19 and J usage is TRBJ1-5, with a possible D match to TRBD1 (6 bases). This CDR3 spans 15 amino acids. Trimming left V 9 bases short and J 0 bases short, with 15 bases between. In germline, CDR1 is LNHDA, CDR2 SQIVND (reference sequence). The CDR3 reads CASLEAGVSNQPQHF. CDR3 nucleotide sequence: TGTGCCAGCCTTGAGGCAGGGGTTAGCAATCAGCCCCAGCATTTT.

The V and J genes are TRBV6-5 and TRBJ1-1, with D maybe TRBD1 (5 bases). Trimming pared 7 bases from V and 4 bases from J, leaving 13 bases between. The CDR3 has 13 residues. Germline assignment: CDR1 MNHEY and CDR2 SVGAGI. CDR3 sequence (DNA): TGTGCCAGCAAGGAAGGGGTGACCACTGAAGCTTTCTTT. It encodes CASKEGVTTEAFF.

This sequence joins TRBV30 and TRBJ1-5, with 9 bases lining up with TRBD1. The CDR3 spans 16 residues. The germline CDR1 and CDR2 sequences are GTSNPN and SVGIG (reference sequence). Germline trimming cut 0 bases from V and 1 base from J; bases unmatched to any gene: 4. The CDR3 DNA reads TGTGCCTGGAGTGTACAGGGGGCGCGAAGCAATCAGCCCCAGCATTTT. Its translation is CAWSVQGARSNQPQHF.

There are a few counts of this clone. The rearrangement uses TRBV11-1 and TRBJ2-7; D may be TRBD2 (6 bases). This CDR3 has 14 amino acids. CDR1 is SGHAT, CDR2 FQDESV, per germline (reference sequence). V lost 5 bases to trimming and J lost 5 bases, with 16 bases between them. The CDR3: CASSPYRGFNEQYF. DNA of the CDR3: TGTGCCAGCAGCCCCTATCGGGGGTTTAACGAGCAGTACTTC.

The chain links TRBV27 to TRBJ1-4; 8 positions match TRBD1. V lost 3 bases, J lost 4 bases, and 1 base stayed unmatched. This CDR3 region has 14 residues. In germline, CDR1 is MNHEY, CDR2 SMNVEV (reference sequence). The CDR3 sequence: CASSLDRVNEKLFF. The CDR3 DNA reads as TGTGCCAGCAGTTTGGACAGGGTTAATGAAAAACTGTTTTTT.

This clone rates as medium-sized. The chain has TRBV2 and TRBJ2-1, with D possibly TRBD2 on 5 matching bases. Trimming left V 6 bases short and J 6 bases short, with 21 bases between. The CDR3 sequence is 16 residues long. Germline V gene lookup returns CDR1 SNHLY and CDR2 FYNNEI. As DNA, the CDR3 is TGTGCCAGCAGGTCTAGCCTAGGGATACCATCCAATGAGCAGTTCTTC. Protein product: CASRSSLGIPSNEQFF.

The genes are TRBV27 and TRBJ2-4, with D hard to call. Trimming removed 2 bases at V and 6 bases at J, with 17 bases between. CDR1 and CDR2 from the germline V gene are MNHEY and SMNVEV (reference sequence). The CDR3 contains 16 residues. The CDR3 coding sequence is TGTGCCAGCAGTTTAGGGCAGCTATCCTCTGGAAACATTCAGTACTTC. Its translation: CASSLGQLSSGNIQYF.

J is TRBJ1-2 and V is TRBV28; 10 bases line up with TRBD1. The CDR3 is 13 residues long. V shed 6 bases, J shed 5 bases, and the junction held 3 bases outside the gene matches. Germline lookup yields CDR1 MDHEN and CDR2 SYDVKM. The CDR3 loop reads CASSTGQGYGYTF. Written as DNA, the CDR3 is TGTGCCAGCAGCACGGGACAGGGGTATGGCTACACCTTC.

This rearrangement joins TRBV10-2 to TRBJ2-3, with TRBD2 matching over 13 bases. The CDR3 runs to 18 residues. V dropped 2 bases and J dropped 6; count of bases not matched to a gene: 11. Germline assignment: CDR1 WSHSY and CDR2 SAAADI. The CDR3 bases are TGCGCCAGCAGTGAGAGGGGACTAGCGGGGAATCCATATGATACGCAGTATTTT. This encodes CASSERGLAGNPYDTQYF.

CDR3 coding DNA: TGTGCCAGCAGCAATCTAGCGGGGGGGCGAGGTACGCAGTATTTT. It is translated as CASSNLAGGRGTQYF. The chain uses TRBV7-9 and TRBJ2-3; 12 nucleotides agree with TRBD2. The V gene's germline CDR1 is SEHNR and CDR2 FQNEAQ (reference sequence). The CDR3 has 15 amino acids. Losses at the gene ends were 5 bases for V and 8 bases for J; bases not matched to a gene: 8.